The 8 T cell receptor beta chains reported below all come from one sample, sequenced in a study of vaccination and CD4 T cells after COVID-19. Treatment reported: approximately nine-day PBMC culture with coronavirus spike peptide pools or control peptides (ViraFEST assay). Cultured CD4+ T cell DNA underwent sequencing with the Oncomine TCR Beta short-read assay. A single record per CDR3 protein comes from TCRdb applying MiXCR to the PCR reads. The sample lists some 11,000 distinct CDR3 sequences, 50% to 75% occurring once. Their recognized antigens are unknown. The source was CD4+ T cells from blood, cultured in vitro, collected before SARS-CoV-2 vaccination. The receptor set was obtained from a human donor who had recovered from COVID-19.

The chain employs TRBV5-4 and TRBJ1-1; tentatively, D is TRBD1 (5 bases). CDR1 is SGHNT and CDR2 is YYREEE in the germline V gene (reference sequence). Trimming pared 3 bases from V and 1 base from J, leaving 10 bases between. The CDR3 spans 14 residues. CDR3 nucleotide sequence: TGTGCCAGCAGCTCCCCGGGGGGGAACACTGAAGCTTTCTTT. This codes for CASSSPGGNTEAFF.

DNA of the CDR3: TGTGCCAGCAGCTTGCGGGACAGGGTCCCAGATACGCAGTATTTT. This encodes CASSLRDRVPDTQYF. The chain has TRBV7-9 and TRBJ2-3; 9 bases fit TRBD1. V lost 3 bases, J lost 4 bases, and 5 bases stayed unmatched. Germline-derived CDR1 and CDR2 are SEHNR and FQNEAQ (reference sequence). The CDR3 contains 15 residues.

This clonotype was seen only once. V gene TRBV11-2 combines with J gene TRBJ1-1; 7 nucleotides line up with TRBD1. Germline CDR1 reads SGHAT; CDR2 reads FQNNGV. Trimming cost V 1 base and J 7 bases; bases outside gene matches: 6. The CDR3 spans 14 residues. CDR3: CASSLGTGEGEAFF. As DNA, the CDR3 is TGTGCCAGCAGCTTAGGAACAGGGGAGGGTGAAGCTTTCTTT.

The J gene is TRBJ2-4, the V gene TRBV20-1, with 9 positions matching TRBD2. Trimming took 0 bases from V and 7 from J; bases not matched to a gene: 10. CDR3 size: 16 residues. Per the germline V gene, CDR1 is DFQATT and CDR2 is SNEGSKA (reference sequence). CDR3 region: CSAREEAAGGLNIQYF. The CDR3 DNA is TGCAGTGCTAGAGAGGAGGCGGCGGGGGGGTTGAACATTCAGTACTTC.

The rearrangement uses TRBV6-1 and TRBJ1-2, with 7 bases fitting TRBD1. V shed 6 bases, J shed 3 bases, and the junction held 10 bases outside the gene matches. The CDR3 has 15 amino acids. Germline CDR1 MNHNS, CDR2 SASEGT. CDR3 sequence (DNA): TGTGCCAGCAGCAGGAGGACAGGATTGGACTATGGCTACACCTTC. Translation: CASSRRTGLDYGYTF.

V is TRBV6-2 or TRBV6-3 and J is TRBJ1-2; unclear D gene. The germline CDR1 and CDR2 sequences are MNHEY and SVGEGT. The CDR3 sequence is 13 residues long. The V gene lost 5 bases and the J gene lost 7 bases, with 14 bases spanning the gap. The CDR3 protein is CASSDEMGTGYTF. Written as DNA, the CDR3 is TGTGCCAGCAGTGACGAGATGGGAACTGGCTACACCTTC.

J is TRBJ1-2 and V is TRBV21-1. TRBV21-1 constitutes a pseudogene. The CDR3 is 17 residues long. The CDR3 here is CASSKVCRGGPAYGYTF. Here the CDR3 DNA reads TGTGCCAGCAGCAAAGTTTGCAGGGGAGGTCCCGCCTATGGCTACACCTTC.

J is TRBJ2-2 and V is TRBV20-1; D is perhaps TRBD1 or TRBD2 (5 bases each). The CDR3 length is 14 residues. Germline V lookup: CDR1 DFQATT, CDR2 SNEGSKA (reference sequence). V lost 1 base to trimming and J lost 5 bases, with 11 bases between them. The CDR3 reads CSARAGAGTGELFF. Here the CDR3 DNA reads TGCAGTGCTAGAGCCGGGGCCGGGACCGGGGAGCTGTTTTTT.